The T cell receptor (beta chain) under discussion was sequenced for a study of T cell responses to AZD1222 COVID-19 vaccine. To note about this clone: Its matching antigen is unknown.

Clones were sequenced by immunoSEQ multiplex PCR, and TCRdb holds only the in-frame ones, with some missing. The data show about 140,000 clones, roughly 92% seen once. Points from the study as a whole: The study found vaccine-associated CD4 TCRs spanning spike, dominant at 160-218 and 743-854.

V shed 4 bases, J shed 2 bases, and the junction held 3 bases outside the gene matches. This CDR3 spans 13 amino acids. CDR1 and CDR2 (germline): SGHRS, YFSETQ. Sequencing used peripheral blood, obtained on day 0 of AZD1222 vaccination. The rearrangement uses TRBV5-1 and TRBJ2-7; the match to TRBD1 covers 7 bases. The sequence was collected from an adult in good health. The CDR3 here is CASSAGTAYEQYF. The CDR3 region has the DNA TGCGCCAGCAGCGCCGGGACAGCCTACGAGCAGTACTTC.